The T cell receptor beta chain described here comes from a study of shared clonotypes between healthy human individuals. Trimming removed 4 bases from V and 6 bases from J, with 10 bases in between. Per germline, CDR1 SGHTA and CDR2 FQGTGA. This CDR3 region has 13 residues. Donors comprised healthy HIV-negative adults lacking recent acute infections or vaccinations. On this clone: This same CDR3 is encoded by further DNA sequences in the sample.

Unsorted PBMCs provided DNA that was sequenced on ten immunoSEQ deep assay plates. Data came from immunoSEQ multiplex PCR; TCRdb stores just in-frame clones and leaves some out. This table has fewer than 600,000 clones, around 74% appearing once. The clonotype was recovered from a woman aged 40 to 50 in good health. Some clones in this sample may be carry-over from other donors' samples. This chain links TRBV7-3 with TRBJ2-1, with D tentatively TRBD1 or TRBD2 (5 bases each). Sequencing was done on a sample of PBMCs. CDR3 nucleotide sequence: TGTGCCAGCAGCTCGGGTGGGGGCAATGAGCAGTTCTTC. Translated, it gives CASSSGGGNEQFF.